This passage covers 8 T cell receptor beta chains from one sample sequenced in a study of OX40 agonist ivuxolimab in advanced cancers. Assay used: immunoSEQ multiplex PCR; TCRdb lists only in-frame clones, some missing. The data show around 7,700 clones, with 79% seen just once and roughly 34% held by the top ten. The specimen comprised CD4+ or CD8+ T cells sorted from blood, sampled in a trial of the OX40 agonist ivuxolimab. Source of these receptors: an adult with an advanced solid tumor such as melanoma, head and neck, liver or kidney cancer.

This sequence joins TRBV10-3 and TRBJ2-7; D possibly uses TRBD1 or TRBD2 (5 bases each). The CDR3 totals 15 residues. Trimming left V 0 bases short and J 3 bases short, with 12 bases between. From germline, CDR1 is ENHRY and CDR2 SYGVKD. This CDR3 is CAISESGEGFYEQYF. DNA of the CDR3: TGTGCCATCAGTGAGTCTGGTGAGGGGTTCTACGAGCAGTACTTC.

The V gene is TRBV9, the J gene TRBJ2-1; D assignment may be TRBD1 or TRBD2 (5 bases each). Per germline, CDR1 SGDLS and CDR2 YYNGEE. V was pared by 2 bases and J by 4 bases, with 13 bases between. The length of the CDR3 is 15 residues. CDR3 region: CASSVSGTDYNEQFF. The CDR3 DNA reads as TGTGCCAGCAGCGTGTCCGGGACGGATTACAATGAGCAGTTCTTC.

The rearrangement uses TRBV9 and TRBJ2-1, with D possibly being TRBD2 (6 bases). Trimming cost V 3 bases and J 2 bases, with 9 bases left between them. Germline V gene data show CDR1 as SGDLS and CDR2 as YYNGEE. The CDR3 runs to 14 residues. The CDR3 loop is CASSAGGAYNEQFF. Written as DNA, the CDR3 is TGTGCCAGCAGCGCCGGAGGGGCCTACAATGAGCAGTTCTTC.

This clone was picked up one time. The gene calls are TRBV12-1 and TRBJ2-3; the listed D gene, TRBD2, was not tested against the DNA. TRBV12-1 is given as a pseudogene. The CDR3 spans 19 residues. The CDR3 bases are TGTGCCAGCAGCTTCTTACTAGCGGGGGGGCGTATAGGCACAGATACGCAGTATTTT. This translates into CASSFLLAGGRIGTDTQYF.

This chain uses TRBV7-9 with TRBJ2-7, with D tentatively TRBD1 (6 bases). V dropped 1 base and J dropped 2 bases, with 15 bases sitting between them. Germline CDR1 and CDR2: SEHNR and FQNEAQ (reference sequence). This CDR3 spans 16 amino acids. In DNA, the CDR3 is TGTGCCAGCAGCTTAGGATACGGCAGGGGAACCTACGAGCAGTACTTC. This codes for CASSLGYGRGTYEQYF.

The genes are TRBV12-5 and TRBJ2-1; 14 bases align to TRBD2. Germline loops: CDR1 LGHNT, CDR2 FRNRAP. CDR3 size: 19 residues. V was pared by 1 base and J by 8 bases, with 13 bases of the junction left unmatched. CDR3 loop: CASGLALTGTSGRSDEQFF. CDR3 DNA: TGTGCTAGTGGTTTGGCACTCACCGGGACTAGCGGGAGATCCGATGAGCAGTTCTTC.

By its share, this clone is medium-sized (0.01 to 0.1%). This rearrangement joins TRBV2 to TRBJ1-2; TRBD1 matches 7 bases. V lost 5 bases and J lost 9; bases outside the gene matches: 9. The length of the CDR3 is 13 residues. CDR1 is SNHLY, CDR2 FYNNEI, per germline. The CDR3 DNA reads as TGTGCCAGCAGTCCTAGGGACAGCGAGCGCTACACCTTC. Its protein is CASSPRDSERYTF.

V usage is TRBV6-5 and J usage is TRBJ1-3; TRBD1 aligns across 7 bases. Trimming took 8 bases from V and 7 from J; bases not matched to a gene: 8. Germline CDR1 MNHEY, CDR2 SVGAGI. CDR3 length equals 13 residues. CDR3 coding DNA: TGTGCCAGCCAGTCAGGGGGATGGAACACCATATATTTT. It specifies CASQSGGWNTIYF.